One sample yielded the 16 T cell receptor beta chains listed below, sequenced in a study of blood T cell repertoires in COVID-19. TCRdb keeps only in-frame clones here, not all; method: immunoSEQ multiplex PCR. The repertoire holds approximately 290,000 clones, with roughly 91% as singletons. The sequenced sample was peripheral blood. Receptors were obtained from a woman under 40 with COVID-19, enrolled during active disease.

The chain couples TRBV6-4 to TRBJ2-1, with TRBD2 matching 10 bases. This CDR3 spans 15 amino acids. CDR1 is MRHNA, CDR2 SNTAGT, per germline. Germline trimming cut 0 bases from V and 5 bases from J; bases unmatched to any gene: 1. CDR3 nucleotide sequence: TGTGCCAGCAGTGACTCAGCGGGGGGGCACAATGAGCAGTTCTTC. It encodes CASSDSAGGHNEQFF.

This clone came up once. J is TRBJ1-1 and V is TRBV5-4; possible D gene TRBD1, 6 bases. This CDR3 comprises 17 residues. Per the germline V gene, CDR1 is SGHNT and CDR2 is YYREEE (reference sequence). V was cut by 3 bases and J by 0 bases, with 18 bases left in between. CDR3 coding DNA: TGTGCCAGCAGCTCAACAGTTGGGGGCTCCATGAACACTGAAGCTTTCTTT. Residues: CASSSTVGGSMNTEAFF.

This clone was picked up one time. The chain has TRBV21-1 and TRBJ1-4; the D segment call TRBD1 is taken from the table without a DNA check. TRBV21-1 is assigned pseudogene status. CDR3 length equals 16 residues. The CDR3 coding sequence is TGTGCCAGCAGCAAAGTTTGGGACAGGGCATATGAAAAACTGTTTTTT. The encoded protein is CASSKVWDRAYEKLFF.

The CDR3 region is CASSYRTGNEQYF. CDR3 sequence (DNA): TGTGCCAGCAGTTACCGGACAGGGAACGAGCAGTACTTC. The chain has TRBV6-5 and TRBJ2-7, with 8 bases matching TRBD1. This CDR3 region has 13 residues. V lost 2 bases to trimming and J lost 5 bases; unmatched junction nucleotides: 2. Germline values: CDR1 MNHEY, CDR2 SVGAGI.

Details on this clone: This sample includes further DNA sequences coding for the same CDR3. The genes are TRBV27 and TRBJ1-1, with 7 bases lining up with TRBD1. CDR1 and CDR2 from the germline V gene are MNHEY and SMNVEV (reference sequence). V shed 3 bases and J 3 bases; nucleotides not matched to a gene: 1. This CDR3 has 13 residues. The CDR3 is CASSFTGDTEAFF. The DNA of the CDR3 is TGTGCCAGCAGTTTTACAGGGGACACTGAAGCTTTCTTT.

This clone was recorded once. V gene TRBV18 combines with J gene TRBJ2-5; 7 nucleotides line up with TRBD1. The CDR3 sequence is 15 residues long. The germline gives CDR1 KGHSH, CDR2 LQKENI. V was pared by 3 bases and J by 1 base, with 5 bases of the junction left unmatched. In DNA form, the CDR3 reads TGTGCCAGCTCACCTAGACAGGGTTTCCAAGAGACCCAGTACTTC. Its protein product is CASSPRQGFQETQYF.

This chain connects TRBV27 to TRBJ1-5, with D unclear. The V gene's germline CDR1 is MNHEY and CDR2 SMNVEV (reference sequence). V lost 4 bases to trimming and J lost 5 bases, with 9 bases between them. The CDR3 has 13 residues. The CDR3 sequence is CASSYNLDQPQHF. CDR3 bases: TGTGCCAGCAGTTACAACCTGGATCAGCCCCAGCATTTT.

This sequence joins TRBV6-5 and TRBJ1-1; the match to TRBD1 covers 10 bases. The V segment lost 0 bases and the J segment 4 bases; nucleotides outside the gene matches: 2. This CDR3 region has 15 residues. Per the germline V gene, CDR1 is MNHEY and CDR2 is SVGAGI. This CDR3 reads CASSYSTGGGTEAFF. CDR3 sequence (DNA): TGTGCCAGCAGTTACTCGACAGGGGGCGGCACTGAAGCTTTCTTT.

This clone has a handful of counts. The chain has TRBV9 and TRBJ1-2, with D possibly matching TRBD1 (6 bases). Trimming took 2 bases from V and 4 from J, leaving 12 bases between them. Germline loops: CDR1 SGDLS, CDR2 YYNGEE. The CDR3 is 14 amino acids. CDR3 region: CASSVTLDSYGYTF. Here the CDR3 DNA reads TGTGCCAGCAGCGTCACCTTGGACAGCTATGGCTACACCTTC.

This clone was seen more than once but under ten times. The CDR3 bases are TGTGCCAGCAGTGAATTGCCAGTTAATGAAAAACTGTTTTTT. Its protein product is CASSELPVNEKLFF. The V gene is TRBV2, the J gene TRBJ1-4, with D hard to call. The CDR3 runs 14 residues. V gave up 2 bases and J gave up 4 bases, with 8 bases separating them. Germline values: CDR1 SNHLY, CDR2 FYNNEI.

The rearrangement joins TRBV19 to TRBJ1-5; D gene uncertain. Per germline, CDR1 LNHDA and CDR2 SQIVND (reference sequence). V lost 7 bases, J lost 4 bases, and 11 bases lay in between. This CDR3 is built from 13 residues. CDR3 sequence (DNA): TGTGCCAGTATTCGGAGCCCTAATCAGCCCCAGCATTTT. Residues: CASIRSPNQPQHF.

V is TRBV3-1 (or the pseudogene TRBV3-2) and J is TRBJ2-1, with TRBD2 as a possible D gene (5 bases). The V gene lost 4 bases and the J gene lost 3 bases, with 10 bases spanning the gap. CDR1 is LGHDT and CDR2 is YNNKEL in the germline V gene (reference sequence). This CDR3 spans 14 amino acids. The CDR3 sequence is CASSPRARYNEQFF. The CDR3 DNA follows: TGTGCCAGCAGCCCGCGGGCCCGCTACAATGAGCAGTTCTTC.

The chain employs TRBV2 and TRBJ1-1; no reliable D call. The germline V and J ends were trimmed by 9 bases and 0 bases, with 8 bases remaining between them. This CDR3 is built from 12 residues. Per the germline V gene, CDR1 is SNHLY and CDR2 is FYNNEI. CDR3 sequence (DNA): TGTGCCAGTCCCTCCCTGAACACTGAAGCTTTCTTT. This encodes CASPSLNTEAFF. The complete variable domain, with remaining parts taken from reference TRBV2 and TRBJ1-1, reads EPEVTQTPSHQVTQMGQEVILRCVPISNHLYFYWYRQILGQKVEFLVSFYNNEISEKSEIFDDQFSVERPDGSNFTLKIRSTKLEDSAMYFCASPSLNTEAFFGQGTRLTVV.

The rearrangement links TRBV11-2 to TRBJ1-6; maybe TRBD1 (6 bases). This CDR3 has 14 amino acids. V lost 3 bases and J lost 7, with 10 bases in between. The V gene's germline CDR1 is SGHAT and CDR2 FQNNGV. CDR3 in DNA: TGTGCCAGCAGCTTCACAGGGCGAAATTCACCCCTCCACTTT. It codes for CASSFTGRNSPLHF.

The chain is built from TRBV24-1 and TRBJ2-5; D perhaps matches TRBD2 (5 bases). The ends were cut back, 5 bases at V and 1 base at J, with 10 bases in the middle. The CDR3 totals 14 residues. Per the germline V gene, CDR1 is KGHDR and CDR2 is SFDVKD. CDR3 nucleotide sequence: TGTGCCACCAGTGCCGTCGGACTCCAAGAGACCCAGTACTTC. The encoded protein is CATSAVGLQETQYF.

The J gene is TRBJ2-1, the V gene TRBV6-1, with a weak D call TRBD1 (6 bases). The CDR3 covers 14 residues. Germline CDR1 and CDR2: MNHNS and SASEGT. V was pared by 2 bases and J by 8 bases, with 13 bases between. The CDR3 region is CASSEPRGGYEQFF. The CDR3 DNA reads as TGTGCCAGCAGTGAACCCAGGGGCGGCTATGAGCAGTTCTTC.